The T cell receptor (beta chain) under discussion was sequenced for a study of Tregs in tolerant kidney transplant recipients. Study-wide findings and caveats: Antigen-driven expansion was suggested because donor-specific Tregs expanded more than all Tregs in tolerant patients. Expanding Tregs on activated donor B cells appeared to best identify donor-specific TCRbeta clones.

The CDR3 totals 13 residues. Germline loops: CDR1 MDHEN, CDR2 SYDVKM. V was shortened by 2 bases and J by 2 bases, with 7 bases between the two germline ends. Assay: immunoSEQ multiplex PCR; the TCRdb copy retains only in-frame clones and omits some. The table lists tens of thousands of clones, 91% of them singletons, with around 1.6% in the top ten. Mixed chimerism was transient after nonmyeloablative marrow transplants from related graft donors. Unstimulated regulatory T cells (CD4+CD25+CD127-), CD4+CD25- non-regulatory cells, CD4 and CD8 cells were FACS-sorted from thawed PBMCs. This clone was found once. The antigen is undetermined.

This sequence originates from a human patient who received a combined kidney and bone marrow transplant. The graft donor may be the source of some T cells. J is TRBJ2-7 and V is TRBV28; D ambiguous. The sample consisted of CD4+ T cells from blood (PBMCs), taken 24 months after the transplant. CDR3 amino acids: CASSLRVPYEQYF. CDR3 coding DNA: TGTGCCAGCAGTTTACGGGTTCCCTACGAGCAGTACTTC.